Below, one T cell receptor beta chain is given with its context. What it binds is not known. This entry belongs to a study of CD8 T cells in ankylosing spondylitis. Regarding the study as a whole: Some of the motif variants had earlier been found in reactive arthritis patients' fluid and blood. Disease-linked clones reportedly concentrated significantly in matched ankylosing spondylitis synovial fluid. A motif in TCR beta, a set of eight highly homologous variants, appeared characteristic of ankylosing spondylitis blood.

Each CDR3 protein gets one entry after TCRdb re-called the 5' RACE reads with MiXCR. The table has a few hundred thousand distinct CDR3 sequences, approximately 8.2% seen once. The CDR3 is 15 amino acids. Trimming cost V 6 bases and J 5 bases; bases outside gene matches: 9. The receptor was derived from a male donor with ankylosing spondylitis. The rearrangement links TRBV12-3 or TRBV12-4 to TRBJ1-2; 10 bases are a match to TRBD1. The sample was blood, either unsorted or a sorted T cell fraction (not recorded which). This chain's CDR3 is CASSPGTGDIYGYTF. The CDR3 nucleotides are TGTGCCAGCAGCCCTGGGACAGGGGACATATATGGCTACACCTTC.